The source of this T cell receptor (beta chain) is a study of graft-versus-host responses after intestinal transplantation. For the study at large: Transplantation in recipients was multivisceral, liver-intestinal, or isolated intestinal. Each patient got anti-thymocyte globulin induction, then tacrolimus and steroids for about 3 years.

This table comes from immunoSEQ multiplex PCR, and its TCRdb copy is limited to in-frame clones, with some not included. The data contain under 25,000 clones, around nine tenths of them singletons. The CDR3 extends over 16 amino acids. Germline CDR1 SGDLS, CDR2 YYNGEE. The source material was PBMCs, sampled about 230 days after intestinal transplant. The sequence was collected from a human patient who received an intestinal transplant, so some T cells may come from the graft donor. The chain has TRBV9 and TRBJ2-5; a possible D gene is TRBD1 (6 bases). The tail of the sequence fits TRBJ2-7 better, so the J call may be wrong. DNA of the CDR3: TGTGCCAGCAGCGTAGGACCTAACAGGGTCGGCTACGAGCAGTACTTC. Translating it yields CASSVGPNRVGYEQYF.